These 15 T cell receptor beta chains were sequenced from one sample in a study of CD8 T cells in ankylosing spondylitis. TCRdb called the 5' RACE reads again in MiXCR, with one record for every CDR3 protein. This sample yields some 290,000 distinct CDR3 sequences, of which 20% are seen a single time; less than 9.5% belongs to the top ten. Sequencing was carried out using blood, either unsorted or a sorted T cell fraction (not recorded which). The receptors originated from a male donor with ankylosing spondylitis or in good health (not recorded which).

In its sample, this clonotype was seen once. The chain has TRBV7-9 and TRBJ1-5, with a possible D match to TRBD1 (6 bases). Germline V CDR1 and CDR2: SEHNR, FQNEAQ (reference sequence). Trimming removed 5 bases from V and 8 bases from J, with 13 bases in between. The CDR3 contains 13 residues. The CDR3 loop is CASSRGGLEPQHF. The CDR3 nucleotides are TGTGCCAGCAGCCGAGGGGGGTTGGAGCCCCAGCATTTT.

This clonotype was seen more than once but under ten times. The chain has TRBV5-1 and TRBJ2-3; TRBD2 agrees at 9 bases. Germline loops: CDR1 SGHRS, CDR2 YFSETQ. Trimming removed 0 bases from V and 2 bases from J; junction bases left unmatched: 4. The CDR3 extends over 16 amino acids. CDR3 DNA sequence: TGCGCCAGCAGCTTGGGACTAGCGGACTCCACAGATACGCAGTATTTT. Translated: CASSLGLADSTDTQYF.

The chain links TRBV5-8 to TRBJ2-5, with no clear D. Trimming stripped 3 bases from V and 0 bases from J, with 3 bases between. Per germline, CDR1 SGHTS and CDR2 YDEGEE. The length of the CDR3 is 12 residues. CDR3 residues: CASSYHQETQYF. The CDR3 nucleotides read TGTGCCAGCAGCTATCACCAAGAGACCCAGTACTTC.

The sample holds a few counts of this clonotype. The chain uses TRBV6-5 and TRBJ2-5; 7 nucleotides agree with TRBD1. This CDR3 has 15 amino acids. Trimming removed 4 bases from V and 1 base from J; junction bases left unmatched: 6. The germline gives CDR1 MNHEY, CDR2 SVGAGI. The CDR3 nucleotides are TGTGCCAGCAGTTTTAGGGGGCAGTCCCAAGAGACCCAGTACTTC. Protein product: CASSFRGQSQETQYF.

This clonotype has a handful of counts. The rearrangement joins TRBV7-2 to TRBJ1-5; no clear D. This CDR3 comprises 13 residues. The V end was cut by 2 bases, the J end by 6 bases, with 8 bases between. Germline V CDR1 and CDR2: SGHTA, FQGNSA. CDR3 loop: CASSLQFTQPQHF. In DNA form, the CDR3 reads TGTGCCAGCAGCTTACAGTTCACTCAGCCCCAGCATTTT.

The chain recombines TRBV14 with TRBJ2-3; D gene unclear. Per the germline V gene, CDR1 is SGHDN and CDR2 is FVKESK. The CDR3 is 15 amino acids. Trimming cost V 3 bases and J 2 bases, with 12 bases left between them. CDR3 sequence: CASSHPWQNTDTQYF. The CDR3 DNA is TGTGCCAGCAGCCACCCCTGGCAGAACACAGATACGCAGTATTTT.

The chain is built from TRBV5-1 and TRBJ2-1; D might be TRBD2 (6 bases). Germline CDR1 and CDR2: SGHRS and YFSETQ. This CDR3 contains 15 residues. Trimming left V 3 bases short and J 0 bases short, with 10 bases between. Written as DNA, the CDR3 is TGCGCCAGCAGCTCACGGCGGGGCTCCTACAATGAGCAGTTCTTC. Amino acid sequence: CASSSRRGSYNEQFF.

This clonotype has more than one count but fewer than ten. Here the CDR3 reads CSAGTGSTDTQYF. DNA for the CDR3: TGCAGCGCGGGGACAGGATCCACAGATACGCAGTATTTT. V usage is TRBV29-1 and J usage is TRBJ2-3, with 8 bases identical to TRBD1. Germline V CDR1 and CDR2: SQVTM, ANQGSEA. CDR3 length: 13 amino acids. The junction had 5 bases not matched to a gene; V was cut back by 7 bases and J by 2 bases.

As for this clonotype: The junction shows a germline mismatch at one end, possibly a read error. The genes are TRBV27 and TRBJ1-3; TRBD1 matches 10 bases. Germline V gene lookup returns CDR1 MNHEY and CDR2 SMNVEV (reference sequence). This CDR3 is 18 amino acids long. The CDR3 bases are TGCACCAGCAGCCGCCGGGACAGGGGAACTGTGACTGGAAACACCATATATTTT. It specifies CTSSRRDRGTVTGNTIYF.

This clonotype was seen ten or more times. The gene calls are TRBV5-6 and TRBJ1-2, with D perhaps TRBD1 (6 bases). V was trimmed by 5 bases and J by 3 bases, leaving 11 bases between them. CDR1 SGHDT and CDR2 YYEEEE come from the germline V gene. This CDR3 spans 13 amino acids. CDR3 bases: TGTGCCAGCAGGACAGGCACCTACTATGGCTACACCTTC. Its translation is CASRTGTYYGYTF.

This clonotype came up a few times. This chain uses TRBV3-1 with TRBJ2-7; perhaps TRBD1 as D (6 bases). The ends were cut back, 0 bases at V and 0 bases at J, with 12 bases in the middle. Germline assignment: CDR1 LGHDT and CDR2 YNNKEL (reference sequence). The CDR3 sequence is 16 residues long. This CDR3 reads CASSQERDKSSYEQYV. CDR3 nucleotide sequence: TGTGCCAGCAGCCAAGAGAGGGACAAGAGCTCCTACGAGCAGTACGTC.

The V call is TRBV27, the J call TRBJ2-3, with D possibly being TRBD2 (5 bases). CDR1 and CDR2 from the germline V gene are MNHEY and SMNVEV (reference sequence). Trimming left V 6 bases short and J 2 bases short, with 15 bases between. The CDR3 is 15 amino acids. The CDR3 loop is CASSLVLGPTDTQYF. The CDR3 nucleotides are TGTGCCAGCAGCTTGGTACTAGGCCCCACAGATACGCAGTATTTT.

This clonotype has ten or more counts. The gene calls are TRBV5-1 and TRBJ1-1; no clear D gene. This CDR3 has 12 residues. Germline loops: CDR1 SGHRS, CDR2 YFSETQ. V lost 0 bases and J lost 7, with 7 bases in between. CDR3 amino acids: CASSLGGLEAFF. DNA of the CDR3: TGCGCCAGCAGCTTGGGCGGGCTTGAAGCTTTCTTT.

The chain employs TRBV19 and TRBJ2-5; TRBD1 matches at 10 bases. Germline V gives CDR1 LNHDA, CDR2 SQIVND (reference sequence). J lost 6 bases, V lost 4 bases, and 5 bases had no gene match. The CDR3 has 14 residues. The CDR3 reads CASSRDRGRKTQYF. DNA of the CDR3: TGTGCCAGTAGTAGGGACAGGGGACGAAAGACCCAGTACTTC.

The rearrangement links TRBV12-3 or TRBV12-4 to TRBJ2-2; D is unclear. Trimming removed 6 bases at V and 7 bases at J, with 12 bases between. CDR3 length: 13 residues. The CDR3 loop reads CASSLGSGGELFF. The CDR3 bases are TGTGCCAGCAGCCTCGGTTCGGGCGGGGAGCTGTTTTTT.